The 20 T cell receptor beta chains presented below share a single source sample, sequenced in a study of chemoradiotherapy in HPV16-positive cancers. Generated by immunoSEQ multiplex PCR, the TCRdb table keeps only in-frame clones and is missing some. The sample holds under 30,000 clones, approximately 93% seen once. The sample was collected from a patient who underwent chemoradiotherapy. The receptor source for this set is a human donor with HPV-associated anogenital cancer.

The chain is built from TRBV19 and TRBJ2-7, with 8 bases fitting TRBD1. V lost 11 bases to trimming and J lost 3 bases; unmatched junction nucleotides: 9. CDR3 size: 13 residues. Germline lookup yields CDR1 LNHDA and CDR2 SQIVND (reference sequence). CDR3 sequence: CAPWDRWYYEQYF. CDR3 coding DNA: TGTGCCCCCTGGGACAGGTGGTACTACGAGCAGTACTTC.

V and J are TRBV11-2 and TRBJ1-1, with D perhaps TRBD1 (6 bases). The CDR3 covers 14 residues. Trimming removed 4 bases from V and 4 bases from J, with 13 bases in between. CDR1 and CDR2 (germline): SGHAT, FQNNGV. The CDR3 sequence is CASSSDRTTTEAFF. In nucleotides, the CDR3 is TGTGCCAGCAGCTCCGACAGGACGACCACTGAAGCTTTCTTT.

The chain is built from TRBV7-9 and TRBJ1-2; the D gene is possibly TRBD1 (5 bases). There are 12 residues in the CDR3. The germline CDR1 and CDR2 sequences are SEHNR and FQNEAQ (reference sequence). The V end lost 4 bases, the J end lost 8 bases, and 11 bases lay between the germline ends. The CDR3 here is CASSSQVGGYTF. Written as DNA, the CDR3 is TGTGCCAGCAGCTCACAGGTGGGCGGCTACACCTTC.

This sequence joins TRBV4-1 and TRBJ2-3, with D possibly TRBD2 on 7 matching bases. V was pared by 6 bases and J by 4 bases, with 17 bases between. Per the germline V gene, CDR1 is MGHRA and CDR2 is YSYEKL. This CDR3 is built from 15 residues. CDR3 sequence (DNA): TGCGCCAGCAGGTATGGGGGGGGCGCGGCAGATACGCAGTATTTT. It translates to CASRYGGGAADTQYF.

The V call is TRBV5-4, the J call TRBJ1-2; 8 bases are shared with TRBD1. Germline assignment: CDR1 SGHNT and CDR2 YYREEE (reference sequence). The CDR3 covers 14 residues. V lost 4 bases to trimming and J lost 7 bases; unmatched junction nucleotides: 9. The chain's CDR3 is CASSGTGTGGGYTF. CDR3 coding DNA: TGTGCCAGCAGCGGAACCGGGACAGGCGGTGGCTACACCTTC.

The rearrangement links TRBV27 to TRBJ1-1; 7 bases line up with TRBD1. V was pared by 7 bases and J by 1 base, with 12 bases of the junction left unmatched. Germline CDR1 is MNHEY and CDR2 is SMNVEV (reference sequence). The CDR3 spans 16 residues. CDR3 bases: TGTGCCAGCACCAAAGGGACAGCAAAGGGGAACACTGAAGCTTTCTTT. Translated: CASTKGTAKGNTEAFF.

The CDR3 DNA reads as TGTGCCAGCATGATGGACAGGGGCTGGAGGACTGAAGCTTTCTTT. This gives the protein CASMMDRGWRTEAFF. The chain carries TRBV6-1 and TRBJ1-1, with TRBD1 matching over 9 bases. From germline, CDR1 is MNHNS and CDR2 SASEGT. The CDR3 has 15 residues. Trimming cost V 7 bases and J 5 bases; bases outside gene matches: 11.

V is TRBV19 and J is TRBJ1-2; perhaps TRBD1 as D (6 bases). V lost 3 bases and J 3 bases, leaving 14 bases between the germline ends. Germline CDR1 and CDR2: LNHDA and SQIVND (reference sequence). The CDR3 has 15 residues. The CDR3 nucleotides are TGTGCCAGTAGTATCCCATCGACAGGACACTATGGCTACACCTTC. This encodes CASSIPSTGHYGYTF.

The rearrangement joins TRBV28 to TRBJ1-5; D is unresolved. This CDR3 is 12 amino acids long. Looked up from germline, CDR1 is MDHEN and CDR2 is SYDVKM. The V and J ends lost 5 bases and 7 bases respectively, with 9 bases between them. CDR3 in amino acids: CASSLGWQPQHF. The CDR3 DNA reads as TGTGCCAGCAGTCTAGGGTGGCAGCCCCAGCATTTT.

The J gene is TRBJ2-3, the V gene TRBV5-1; 12 positions match TRBD2. The CDR3 spans 16 residues. CDR1 and CDR2 (germline): SGHRS, YFSETQ. The junction had 8 bases not matched to a gene; V was cut back by 4 bases and J by 5 bases. The CDR3 loop is CASSRGLAGIEDTQYF. As DNA, the CDR3 is TGCGCCAGCAGCAGGGGACTAGCGGGTATTGAAGATACGCAGTATTTT.

This clone is a singleton in its sample. The chain joins TRBV5-6 to TRBJ2-5; D gene unclear. V lost 3 bases and J lost 4, with 16 bases in between. The CDR3 loop spans 15 amino acids. Per germline, CDR1 SGHDT and CDR2 YYEEEE. The CDR3 protein is CASSSRMRLGETQYF. CDR3 in DNA: TGTGCCAGCAGCTCCCGGATGCGGCTGGGAGAGACCCAGTACTTC.

The count of this clone is one. The chain combines TRBV27 with TRBJ1-4, with 9 positions matching TRBD1. Germline CDR1 reads MNHEY; CDR2 reads SMNVEV (reference sequence). The CDR3 consists of 17 residues. V shed 0 bases and J 8 bases; nucleotides not matched to a gene: 10. CDR3 bases: TGTGCCAGCAGTTTATCCACAGGGGGCTCGCAGGGCGAAAAACTGTTTTTT. Protein product: CASSLSTGGSQGEKLFF. Full variable domain (remainder filled in from reference TRBV27 and TRBJ1-4): EAQVTQNPRYLITVTGKKLTVTCSQNMNHEYMSWYRQDPGLGLRQIYYSMNVEVTDKGDVPEGYKVSRKEKRNFPLILESPSPNQTSLYFCASSLSTGGSQGEKLFFGSGTQLSVL.

The chain couples TRBV7-9 to TRBJ2-7; 7 nucleotides match TRBD2. The CDR3 covers 14 residues. CDR1 and CDR2 (germline): SEHNR, FQNEAQ (reference sequence). With 1 base clipped from V and 5 bases from J, the junction kept 5 bases outside the gene matches. This CDR3 reads CASSLGSGRNEQYF. The CDR3 nucleotides are TGTGCCAGCAGCTTAGGGTCCGGGAGGAACGAGCAGTACTTC.

The rearrangement uses TRBV29-1 and TRBJ2-7, with 7 bases aligning to TRBD1. The CDR3 totals 14 residues. V lost 0 bases and J lost 6; bases outside the gene matches: 8. CDR1 SQVTM and CDR2 ANQGSEA come from the germline V gene. The CDR3 sequence: CSVEDTGVPGEQYF. CDR3 bases: TGCAGCGTTGAAGATACAGGGGTTCCCGGCGAGCAGTACTTC.

Regarding this clone: Different DNA sequences within this sample yield the same CDR3. The chain joins TRBV28 to TRBJ2-1; D possibly corresponds to TRBD2 (5 bases). Germline values: CDR1 MDHEN, CDR2 SYDVKM. The germline V and J ends were trimmed by 4 bases and 2 bases, with 6 bases remaining between them. The CDR3 has 13 amino acids. This CDR3 is CASSSGAYNEQFF. In DNA, the CDR3 is TGTGCCAGCAGTTCCGGGGCCTACAATGAGCAGTTCTTC.

The rearrangement uses TRBV7-2 and TRBJ1-5; D is uncertain. Trimming cost V 5 bases and J 0 bases, with 17 bases left between them. Per the germline V gene, CDR1 is SGHTA and CDR2 is FQGNSA. This CDR3 is built from 17 residues. The CDR3 here is CASSRLGSGFSNQPQHF. In DNA form, the CDR3 reads TGTGCCAGCAGCCGCCTCGGGTCGGGGTTTAGCAATCAGCCCCAGCATTTT.

The chain recombines TRBV5-1 with TRBJ1-1; possible D gene TRBD1, 5 bases. The germline gives CDR1 SGHRS, CDR2 YFSETQ. Trimming pared 3 bases from V and 4 bases from J, leaving 16 bases between. This CDR3 has 15 amino acids. The CDR3 protein is CASSSETDQFTEAFF. CDR3 DNA sequence: TGCGCCAGCAGCTCGGAGACAGACCAATTCACTGAAGCTTTCTTT.

This chain uses TRBV27 with TRBJ2-5; 16 bases map to TRBD2. The CDR3 loop spans 18 amino acids. V was pared by 4 bases and J by 1 base, with 6 bases of the junction left unmatched. CDR1 is MNHEY and CDR2 is SMNVEV in the germline V gene (reference sequence). The CDR3 DNA reads as TGTGCCAGCAGTTCGGGACTAGCGGGAGGGCCGGGCCAAGAGACCCAGTACTTC. It specifies CASSSGLAGGPGQETQYF.

The chain recombines TRBV9 with TRBJ1-2; D ambiguous. There are 13 residues in the CDR3. V was clipped by 0 bases and J by 7 bases, with 10 bases between them. In germline, CDR1 is SGDLS, CDR2 YYNGEE. The CDR3 coding sequence is TGTGCCAGCAGCGTAGAAGCCTCGGGTGGCTACACCTTC. It is translated as CASSVEASGGYTF.

The V call is TRBV7-9, the J call TRBJ1-1; 9 bases map to TRBD1. V shed 2 bases and J 10 bases; nucleotides not matched to a gene: 8. Per the germline V gene, CDR1 is SEHNR and CDR2 is FQNEAQ (reference sequence). The CDR3 is 14 residues long. The CDR3 nucleotides are TGTGCCAGCAGCTTACTACAGGGGGCCGGTCCAGCTTTCTTT. It yields the protein CASSLLQGAGPAFF.